The rows below give T cell receptor beta chains drawn from one sample of a study of blood T cells in healthy people across ages. TCRdb fed the 5' RACE reads into MiXCR, producing one record per CDR3 protein. The table records hundreds of thousands of distinct CDR3 sequences, over 20% of them present only once. Input material: blood. Receptor source: a man between 65 and 85 years old in good health. Both conserved end residues are part of each CDR3. Each record gives: J gene, clone size, V gene, D gene, CDR3 protein, CDR3 DNA. D genes are given only for firm matches. Not every row has a clone size; where given, it reads once, few, many or a size class.

>TRBJ1-5|few|TRBV6-6|-
CASSYLGNSNQPQHF
TGTGCCAGCAGTTACTTGGGTAATAGCAATCAGCCCCAGCATTTT
>TRBJ2-5|-|TRBV20-1|TRBD2
CSARVRESGEQYF
TGCAGTGCTAGAGTGCGGGAGTCGGGGGAGCAGTACTTC
>TRBJ2-7|few|TRBV5-5|TRBD1
CASSLGWTGETYEQYF
TGTGCCAGCAGCTTGGGCTGGACAGGAGAGACCTACGAGCAGTACTTC
>TRBJ1-2|few|TRBV20-1|-
CSAMGSYGYTF
TGCAGTGCTATGGGGTCTTATGGCTACACCTTC
>TRBJ1-2|-|TRBV6-2/TRBV6-3|-
CASRPGQINYGYTF
TGTGCCAGCAGGCCGGGACAAATAAACTATGGCTACACCTTC
>TRBJ1-1|-|TRBV28|-
CASVTTGGNTEAFF
TGTGCCAGTGTTACCACGGGAGGGAACACTGAAGCTTTCTTT
>TRBJ2-4|-|TRBV5-1|-
CASSLEDSLAKNIQYF
TGCGCCAGCAGCTTGGAGGACAGTTTAGCCAAAAACATTCAGTACTTC
>TRBJ1-1|few|TRBV28|-
CVTTGNTEAFF
TGTGTTACCACAGGGAACACTGAAGCTTTCTTT
>TRBJ2-3|many|TRBV5-1|TRBD2
CASSPEAGGPTDTQYF
TGCGCCAGCAGCCCGGAAGCGGGAGGGCCGACAGATACGCAGTATTTT
>TRBJ2-5|-|TRBV10-3|-
CAITPRLQETQYF
TGTGCCATCACACCCAGACTCCAAGAGACCCAGTACTTC
>TRBJ2-1|-|TRBV18|-
CASSPPDRTTIPF
TGTGCCAGCTCACCACCGGATCGGACTACCATACCCTTC
>TRBJ1-2|-|TRBV3-1|TRBD1
CASSQEQGLYGYTF
TGTGCCAGCAGCCAAGAACAGGGGCTCTATGGCTACACCTTC
>TRBJ2-7|few|TRBV14|-
CASSPYLGNYEQYF
TGTGCCAGCAGCCCATACCTAGGAAACTACGAGCAGTACTTC
>TRBJ2-1|few|TRBV12-3/TRBV12-4|TRBD1
CASSGTRDRGSIEQFF
TGTGCCAGCAGTGGAACCCGGGACAGGGGTTCTATTGAGCAGTTCTTC
>TRBJ1-5|-|TRBV15|-
CATSEGGLSQHF
TGTGCCACCAGCGAGGGCGGTTTATCCCAGCATTTT
>TRBJ2-3|-|TRBV20-1|-
CSARVSTSTDTQYF
TGCAGTGCTAGAGTCAGTACTAGCACAGATACGCAGTATTTT
>TRBJ1-2|-|TRBV28|TRBD1
CASSLEDRDYGYTF
TGTGCCAGCAGTTTGGAGGACAGGGACTATGGCTACACCTTC
>TRBJ2-1|few|TRBV2|-
CASNGEAYNEQFF
TGTGCCAGCAATGGAGAGGCATACAATGAGCAGTTCTTC
>TRBJ2-7|few|TRBV29-1|TRBD2
CSVVTSGRPYEQYF
TGCAGCGTCGTAACTAGCGGGAGGCCATACGAGCAGTACTTC
>TRBJ2-5|many|TRBV10-3|-
CAISERQQETQYF
TGTGCCATCAGTGAAAGGCAGCAAGAGACCCAGTACTTC
>TRBJ2-6|-|TRBV6-6|-
CASSGQQISGANVLTF
TGTGCCAGCAGCGGACAGCAAATCTCTGGGGCCAACGTCCTGACTTTC
>TRBJ2-7|-|TRBV29-1|TRBD2
CSVQTSGRSWEQYF
TGCAGCGTCCAGACTAGCGGAAGGTCGTGGGAGCAGTACTTC
>TRBJ2-5|-|TRBV12-3/TRBV12-4|-
CASSSQLGTQYF
TGTGCCAGCAGTTCACAACTAGGGACCCAGTACTTC
>TRBJ2-1|-|TRBV5-1|-
CASSLASTVDEQFF
TGCGCCAGCAGCTTGGCCTCGACAGTGGATGAGCAGTTCTTC
>TRBJ1-4|-|TRBV4-3|-
CASSQNVQEGLNEKLFF
TGCGCCAGCAGCCAAAACGTTCAGGAGGGGTTAAATGAAAAACTGTTTTTT
>TRBJ1-1|-|TRBV25-1|-
CASSPGSANTEAFF
TGTGCCAGCAGTCCGGGGTCTGCGAACACTGAAGCTTTCTTT
>TRBJ1-1|many|TRBV5-1|-
CASSFASENTEAFF
TGCGCCAGCAGCTTTGCTTCCGAGAACACTGAAGCTTTCTTT
>TRBJ1-4|few|TRBV5-5|-
CASSRGADNEKLFF
TGTGCCAGCAGCCGGGGGGCGGACAATGAAAAACTGTTTTTT
>TRBJ2-5|few|TRBV29-1|-
CSVEWGVRPPIRQETQYF
TGCAGCGTTGAGTGGGGAGTTAGACCCCCAATCCGTCAAGAGACCCAGTACTTC
>TRBJ2-7|many|TRBV5-1|-
CASSADHYEQYF
TGCGCCAGCAGCGCCGATCATTACGAGCAGTACTTC
>TRBJ2-1|many|TRBV5-6|-
CASSHDGTEQFF
TGTGCCAGCAGCCACGACGGGACAGAGCAGTTCTTC
>TRBJ2-3|few|TRBV20-1|TRBD2
CSARIGLAGDTQYF
TGCAGTGCTAGGATAGGACTAGCGGGAGATACGCAGTATTTT
>TRBJ2-2|-|TRBV20-1|TRBD2
CSAALLAGGRYTGELFF
TGCAGTGCTGCCCTACTAGCGGGAGGGCGGTACACCGGGGAGCTGTTTTTT
>TRBJ2-3|few|TRBV20-1|-
CSAGILSTDTQYF
TGCAGTGCCGGGATTCTTAGCACAGATACGCAGTATTTT
>TRBJ2-7|few|TRBV7-2|TRBD1
CASSTRQGGSQYF
TGTGCCAGCAGCACACGACAGGGGGGAAGTCAGTACTTC
>TRBJ2-7|few|TRBV27|-
CASSPSIFSYEQYF
TGTGCCAGCAGCCCCTCAATATTCTCCTACGAGCAGTACTTC
>TRBJ2-4|-|TRBV20-1|-
CSAREVAAKNIQYF
TGCAGTGCTAGAGAGGTCGCGGCTAAAAACATTCAGTACTTC
>TRBJ2-4|-|TRBV20-1|-
CSARATAAKNIQYF
TGCAGTGCTAGGGCGACAGCAGCCAAAAACATTCAGTACTTC
>TRBJ2-1|-|TRBV12-5|TRBD2
CASAPGTSEYNEQFF
TGTGCTAGTGCCCCGGGGACTAGCGAGTACAATGAGCAGTTCTTC
>TRBJ2-1|-|TRBV27|-
CASNTRQGDSITNEQFF
TGTGCCAGCAATACAAGGCAGGGGGACTCAATCACCAATGAGCAGTTCTTC
>TRBJ2-5|few|TRBV4-2|-
CASSQDGKLTGGETQYF
TGTGCCAGCAGCCAAGATGGAAAGTTGACTGGCGGGGAGACCCAGTACTTC
>TRBJ1-6|-|TRBV12-3/TRBV12-4|-
CASSLGRQGLGPLHF
TGTGCCAGCAGTTTGGGGCGGCAGGGCCTTGGACCCCTCCACTTT
>TRBJ2-1|few|TRBV12-3/TRBV12-4|-
CASSLGTPDMYF
TGTGCCAGCAGTTTGGGGACCCCCGATATGTACTTC
>TRBJ1-5|few|TRBV28|-
CASRSARDTQPQHF
TGTGCCAGCAGGTCGGCCCGGGACACTCAGCCCCAGCATTTT
>TRBJ2-5|-|TRBV12-3/TRBV12-4|-
CASSPALGGTQYF
TGTGCCAGCAGCCCAGCGCTAGGCGGGACCCAGTACTTC
>TRBJ2-7|-|TRBV10-2|-
CASSESTYGSPQISSYEQYF
TGCGCCAGCAGTGAGTCGACTTATGGCAGCCCGCAAATTAGCTCCTACGAGCAGTACTTC
>TRBJ2-5|-|TRBV6-5|TRBD2
CASSYSSGRASVRETQYF
TGTGCCAGCAGTTACTCCAGCGGGAGGGCCAGTGTCCGAGAGACCCAGTACTTC
>TRBJ2-2|-|TRBV6-5|-
CASSQAPGELFF
TGTGCCAGCTCCCAGGCACCCGGGGAGCTGTTTTTT
>TRBJ2-7|-|TRBV2|TRBD2
CASSRGPGTSGNEQYF
TGTGCCAGCAGCCGAGGGCCTGGGACTAGCGGAAACGAGCAGTACTTC
>TRBJ1-2|few|TRBV29-1|-
CSVEDPQDWHEGYTF
TGCAGCGTTGAAGATCCCCAGGATTGGCATGAAGGCTACACCTTC
>TRBJ2-1|many|TRBV29-1|TRBD2
CSVEDKAGEGNEQFF
TGCAGCGTTGAAGATAAAGCGGGGGAAGGCAATGAGCAGTTCTTC
>TRBJ1-5|-|TRBV20-1|TRBD1
CSALRQGAGSNQPQHF
TGCAGTGCTCTCCGACAGGGGGCAGGAAGCAATCAGCCCCAGCATTTT
>TRBJ2-3|-|TRBV5-1|TRBD2
CASSSGRNTQYF
TGCGCCAGCTCTAGCGGGAGGAATACGCAGTATTTT
>TRBJ2-6|once|TRBV7-6|-
CASSPLQGTGANVLTF
TGTGCCAGCAGCCCACTCCAGGGTACTGGGGCCAACGTCCTGACTTTC
>TRBJ1-4|-|TRBV7-6|-
CASSPSATANEKLFF
TGTGCCAGCAGCCCTTCTGCGACGGCTAATGAAAAACTGTTTTTT
>TRBJ2-2|-|TRBV7-3|-
CASSLNLNTGEPFF
TGTGCCAGCAGCTTAAATCTGAACACCGGGGAGCCGTTTTTT
>TRBJ2-1|many|TRBV4-1|TRBD2
CASSQVASGSTYEQFF
TGCGCCAGCAGCCAAGTGGCTAGCGGGAGTACGTATGAGCAGTTCTTC
>TRBJ2-7|few|TRBV20-1|-
CSARERRVGGSNEQYF
TGCAGTGCTAGAGAAAGACGAGTGGGAGGCTCCAACGAGCAGTACTTC
>TRBJ2-7|-|TRBV29-1|-
CSVRRTGSAYEQYF
TGCAGCGTTCGAAGAACAGGGTCGGCCTACGAGCAGTACTTC
>TRBJ2-7|few|TRBV13|-
CASSWTGAWVYEQYF
TGTGCCAGCAGCTGGACGGGAGCTTGGGTCTACGAGCAGTACTTC